This is a list of T cell receptor beta chains from one sample in a study of OX40 agonist ivuxolimab in advanced cancers. TCRdb keeps only in-frame clones here, not all; method: immunoSEQ multiplex PCR. Of about 83,000 clones listed, 84% are singletons. The specimen comprised CD4+ or CD8+ T cells sorted from blood, sampled in a trial of the OX40 agonist ivuxolimab. The receptor set was obtained from an adult with an advanced solid tumor such as melanoma, head and neck, liver or kidney cancer. Both conserved end residues are part of each CDR3. The order of the fields is D gene, V gene, clone size, J gene, CDR3 protein, CDR3 DNA. A D gene is named only where the DNA matches it firmly. Clone size, where shown, is once, few, many, or a class for clones that have expanded.

d_call: -; v_call: TRBV27; clone_size: -; j_call: TRBJ2-2; cdr3_aa: CASSLKDTNTGELFF; cdr3_nt: TGTGCCAGCAGTTTGAAGGATACGAACACCGGGGAGCTGTTTTTT
d_call: -; v_call: TRBV18; clone_size: -; j_call: TRBJ1-3; cdr3_aa: CASSPRVQGTNTIYF; cdr3_nt: TGTGCCAGCTCACCACGTGTTCAGGGGACAAACACCATATATTTT
d_call: -; v_call: TRBV14; clone_size: -; j_call: TRBJ2-3; cdr3_aa: CASSQDVRSTQYF; cdr3_nt: TGTGCCAGCAGCCAAGACGTCCGTAGTACGCAGTATTTT
d_call: -; v_call: TRBV7-3; clone_size: few; j_call: TRBJ2-1; cdr3_aa: CASSPQGGSYNEQFF; cdr3_nt: TGTGCCAGCAGCCCTCAGGGCGGTTCCTACAATGAGCAGTTCTTC
d_call: -; v_call: TRBV2; clone_size: -; j_call: TRBJ1-5; cdr3_aa: CASRGQYNQPQHF; cdr3_nt: TGTGCCAGCAGAGGACAGTATAATCAGCCCCAGCATTTT
d_call: -; v_call: TRBV7-9; clone_size: -; j_call: TRBJ1-2; cdr3_aa: CASSVARGDGGYTF; cdr3_nt: TGTGCCAGCAGCGTTGCAAGGGGGGACGGTGGCTACACCTTC
d_call: TRBD1; v_call: TRBV19; clone_size: -; j_call: TRBJ1-1; cdr3_aa: CASSIGTGFRTEAFF; cdr3_nt: TGTGCCAGTAGTATAGGGACAGGATTTCGCACTGAAGCTTTCTTT
d_call: TRBD1; v_call: TRBV25-1; clone_size: -; j_call: TRBJ1-4; cdr3_aa: CASSEPGGGEKLFF; cdr3_nt: TGTGCCAGCAGTGAGCCAGGGGGCGGTGAAAAACTGTTTTTT
d_call: TRBD2; v_call: TRBV11-2; clone_size: -; j_call: TRBJ2-5; cdr3_aa: CASSGTSGQETQYF; cdr3_nt: TGTGCCAGCAGCGGAACTAGCGGACAAGAGACCCAGTACTTC
d_call: -; v_call: TRBV19; clone_size: -; j_call: TRBJ1-2; cdr3_aa: CASTPGQVRGYTF; cdr3_nt: TGTGCCAGTACCCCGGGACAAGTCCGTGGCTACACCTTC
d_call: -; v_call: TRBV11-3; clone_size: -; j_call: TRBJ2-5; cdr3_aa: CASSQPIGYQETQYF; cdr3_nt: TGTGCCAGCAGCCAACCAATCGGGTACCAAGAGACCCAGTACTTC
d_call: TRBD1; v_call: TRBV13; clone_size: -; j_call: TRBJ1-1; cdr3_aa: CASSGRQGGTEAFF; cdr3_nt: TGTGCCAGCAGCGGTCGACAGGGAGGCACTGAAGCTTTCTTT
d_call: -; v_call: TRBV19; clone_size: -; j_call: TRBJ1-1; cdr3_aa: CASSVGRARTEAFF; cdr3_nt: TGTGCCAGTAGTGTGGGGCGAGCCCGGACGGAAGCTTTCTTT
d_call: TRBD1; v_call: TRBV25-1; clone_size: -; j_call: TRBJ1-4; cdr3_aa: CASSEFTGGDEKLFF; cdr3_nt: TGTGCCAGCAGTGAATTCACAGGGGGAGATGAAAAACTGTTTTTT
d_call: -; v_call: TRBV29-1; clone_size: -; j_call: TRBJ1-1; cdr3_aa: CSVEVEPNTEAFF; cdr3_nt: TGCAGCGTTGAAGTGGAACCGAACACTGAAGCTTTCTTT
d_call: -; v_call: TRBV4-1; clone_size: -; j_call: TRBJ1-2; cdr3_aa: CASSQVRVSGDYGYTF; cdr3_nt: TGCGCCAGCAGCCAAGTGAGGGTTTCAGGGGACTATGGCTACACCTTC
d_call: -; v_call: TRBV5-5; clone_size: -; j_call: TRBJ1-1; cdr3_aa: CASSLNGRDTEAFF; cdr3_nt: TGTGCCAGCAGCTTGAACGGTAGGGACACTGAAGCTTTCTTT
d_call: -; v_call: TRBV4-1; clone_size: -; j_call: TRBJ1-1; cdr3_aa: CASSHPRGITEAFF; cdr3_nt: TGCGCCAGCAGCCACCCCCGAGGGATTACTGAAGCTTTCTTT
d_call: -; v_call: TRBV18; clone_size: few; j_call: TRBJ2-2; cdr3_aa: CASSPIHRGELFF; cdr3_nt: TGTGCCAGCTCACCAATTCACCGGGGGGAGCTGTTTTTT
d_call: TRBD2; v_call: TRBV9; clone_size: -; j_call: TRBJ2-3; cdr3_aa: CASSLREAPSSTDTQYF; cdr3_nt: TGTGCCAGCAGCTTGCGGGAGGCCCCCTCTAGCACAGATACGCAGTATTTT
d_call: TRBD2; v_call: TRBV7-2; clone_size: -; j_call: TRBJ2-5; cdr3_aa: CASSSQGLAGGPRETQYF; cdr3_nt: TGTGCCAGCAGCTCCCAGGGACTAGCGGGAGGGCCGAGGGAGACCCAGTACTTC
d_call: TRBD2; v_call: TRBV7-2; clone_size: -; j_call: TRBJ2-1; cdr3_aa: CASSSTSGPFHEQFF; cdr3_nt: TGTGCCAGCAGCTCGACTAGCGGACCTTTCCATGAGCAGTTCTTC
d_call: -; v_call: TRBV9; clone_size: -; j_call: TRBJ2-3; cdr3_aa: CASSSRWGASRLDTQYF; cdr3_nt: TGTGCCAGCAGCTCCCGCTGGGGGGCCTCCCGGTTAGATACGCAGTATTTT
d_call: TRBD1; v_call: TRBV7-7; clone_size: -; j_call: TRBJ2-6; cdr3_aa: CASSGQGYSGANVLTF; cdr3_nt: TGTGCTAGCAGCGGACAGGGTTACTCTGGGGCCAACGTCCTGACTTTC
d_call: -; v_call: TRBV11-2; clone_size: -; j_call: TRBJ2-5; cdr3_aa: CASSIPGYQETQYF; cdr3_nt: TGTGCCAGCAGCATACCGGGATACCAAGAGACCCAGTACTTC
d_call: -; v_call: TRBV2; clone_size: medium-sized; j_call: TRBJ1-2; cdr3_aa: CASRGRVYGYTF; cdr3_nt: TGTGCCAGCAGGGGCAGGGTTTATGGCTACACCTTC
d_call: TRBD1; v_call: TRBV27; clone_size: -; j_call: TRBJ2-5; cdr3_aa: CASSGSRGLGTQYF; cdr3_nt: TGTGCCAGCAGCGGTTCCAGGGGGCTAGGGACCCAGTACTTC
d_call: TRBD2; v_call: TRBV5-1; clone_size: -; j_call: TRBJ2-2; cdr3_aa: CASSGTSGRMSGELFF; cdr3_nt: TGCGCCAGCAGCGGCACTAGCGGGAGGATGAGCGGGGAGCTGTTTTTT
d_call: -; v_call: TRBV15; clone_size: -; j_call: TRBJ1-5; cdr3_aa: CATSRGVAGNQPQHF; cdr3_nt: TGTGCCACCAGCAGAGGGGTGGCTGGCAATCAGCCCCAGCATTTT
d_call: -; v_call: TRBV13; clone_size: -; j_call: TRBJ2-3; cdr3_aa: CASSSWGQGQDTQYF; cdr3_nt: TGTGCCAGCAGCTCCTGGGGGCAGGGACAAGATACGCAGTATTTT
d_call: -; v_call: TRBV6-1; clone_size: -; j_call: TRBJ1-6; cdr3_aa: CASSEWGWGSSYNSPLHF; cdr3_nt: TGTGCCAGCAGTGAATGGGGTTGGGGGAGCTCCTATAATTCACCCCTCCACTTT
d_call: -; v_call: TRBV7-8; clone_size: -; j_call: TRBJ1-6; cdr3_aa: CASSPSDKYHSPLHF; cdr3_nt: TGTGCCAGCAGCCCGTCCGACAAGTATCATTCACCCCTCCACTTT
d_call: TRBD1; v_call: TRBV5-1; clone_size: -; j_call: TRBJ2-7; cdr3_aa: CASSLATVWTGLHEQYF; cdr3_nt: TGCGCCAGCAGCTTGGCCACCGTTTGGACAGGGTTACACGAGCAGTACTTC
d_call: -; v_call: TRBV6-1; clone_size: -; j_call: TRBJ2-1; cdr3_aa: CASWRHNEQFF; cdr3_nt: TGTGCCAGTTGGAGGCACAATGAGCAGTTCTTC
d_call: TRBD1; v_call: TRBV27; clone_size: -; j_call: TRBJ1-2; cdr3_aa: CASSFKGAGYGYTF; cdr3_nt: TGTGCCAGCAGTTTTAAGGGGGCGGGGTATGGCTACACCTTC
d_call: -; v_call: TRBV4-2; clone_size: -; j_call: TRBJ1-4; cdr3_aa: CASSRSKDLYEKLFF; cdr3_nt: TGTGCCAGCAGCCGGTCCAAGGACCTCTATGAAAAACTGTTTTTT
d_call: -; v_call: TRBV7-3; clone_size: -; j_call: TRBJ2-2; cdr3_aa: CASSPTSAGELFF; cdr3_nt: TGTGCTAGCAGCCCAACCTCGGCCGGGGAGCTGTTTTTT
d_call: -; v_call: TRBV5-1; clone_size: -; j_call: TRBJ2-3; cdr3_aa: CASSLDRSTDTQYF; cdr3_nt: TGCGCCAGCAGCTTGGACAGAAGCACAGATACGCAGTATTTT
d_call: -; v_call: TRBV6-1; clone_size: -; j_call: TRBJ1-1; cdr3_aa: CASSEQEGGRAFF; cdr3_nt: TGTGCCAGCAGTGAACAGGAAGGGGGGCGAGCTTTCTTT
d_call: -; v_call: TRBV9; clone_size: -; j_call: TRBJ2-7; cdr3_aa: CASSERLLPYEQYF; cdr3_nt: TGTGCCAGCAGCGAACGACTTCTACCCTACGAGCAGTACTTC